The subject of this entry is one T cell receptor (beta chain). The antigen remains unidentified. The data derive from a study of human CD8 memory T cell subsets. Regarding the study as a whole: Between stem-like memory and precursor exhausted T cell repertoires, overlap was minimal. By Chao1 estimates, precursor exhausted T cells appeared less diverse than stem-like memory T cells.

CDR3 length: 13 residues. The germline gives CDR1 ENHRY, CDR2 SYGVKD. Sequencing libraries of TCR beta were made by UMI-labeled 5' RACE. TCRdb reanalyzed the 5' RACE reads, giving one entry per CDR3 protein sequence and no DNA. The listing contains about 8,800 distinct CDR3 sequences. With exhausted-like traits, TPEX cells were early memory CD8+ T cells that were CCR7+ PD-1+ TIGIT+. The sample taken for sequencing was CD8+ T cells from PBMCs. The chain joins TRBV10-3 to TRBJ2-5; TCRdb's D call, TRBD1, is unchecked because there is no DNA. This clonotype originated in a human donor in good health. The CDR3 sequence is CATEAGVGETQYF.